In this sample, the clone carrying this T cell receptor beta chain turned up a few times. The antigen is unknown. Other DNA sequences within the sample encode an identical CDR3. Every patient underwent thyroid surgery untreated. This sample was included in a study of metastatic and nonmetastatic thyroid tumors. Whole-study findings and limits: For both blood and tumor, malignant thyroid tumors reportedly showed significantly higher TCR beta diversity than benign nodules did.

Germline V gene data show CDR1 as MNHNS and CDR2 as SASEGT. The V segment lost 0 bases and the J segment 8 bases; nucleotides outside the gene matches: 7. This CDR3 has 15 amino acids. TCRdb reanalyzed the PCR reads via MiXCR. The table includes about 17,000 clones, 34% detected once. The specimen was tumor tissue. This receptor was identified in a female donor with papillary thyroid cancer or a benign thyroid nodule (not recorded which). Some clones in this sample may be carry-over from other donors' samples. The chain couples TRBV6-1 to TRBJ1-2; 9 bases are a match to TRBD1. As DNA, the CDR3 is TGTGCCAGCAGTGAAGCACTGGGACAGGGAGGCGGCTACACCTTC. Translation gives CASSEALGQGGGYTF.